The 27 T cell receptor beta chains below come from one sample, sequenced in a study of follicular helper T cells after annual influenza vaccination. The repertoire was sequenced with immunoSEQ multiplex PCR; TCRdb's copy has only in-frame clones and lacks some. Of 9,700 or so clones in the sample, 83% were seen once. Time point described: 2014-2015 season, 7 days after vaccination. The source was CXCR5- memory CD4+ T cells sorted from blood, collected 7 days after influenza vaccination. Receptor source: an adult who received the influenza vaccine.

The V and J genes are TRBV15 and TRBJ1-3; D possibly corresponds to TRBD1 (6 bases). V gave up 1 base and J gave up 2 bases, with 9 bases separating them. Germline loops: CDR1 LNHNV, CDR2 YYDKDF (reference sequence). The CDR3 extends over 15 amino acids. CDR3 protein: CATSRGTGTGNTIYF. The CDR3, as DNA: TGTGCCACCAGCAGAGGAACAGGGACTGGAAACACCATATATTTT.

The chain joins TRBV4-2 to TRBJ2-1, with no clear D. Trimming cost V 1 base and J 9 bases, with 13 bases left between them. The germline V gene encodes CDR1 LGHNA and CDR2 YNFKEQ. This CDR3 spans 14 amino acids. The CDR3 nucleotides read TGTGCCAGCAGCCAAGTACCGGGCGGTGGTGAGCAGTTCTTC. Its translation: CASSQVPGGGEQFF.

The J gene is TRBJ2-7, the V gene TRBV6-5; 8 positions agree with TRBD1. Germline V lookup: CDR1 MNHEY, CDR2 SVGAGI. The CDR3 is 16 amino acids. V lost 0 bases and J lost 2; bases outside the gene matches: 6. The CDR3 DNA sequence: TGTGCCAGCAGTTACTCGGCAGACAGGGGACCCTACGAGCAGTACTTC. It is translated as CASSYSADRGPYEQYF.

The chain combines TRBV10-3 with TRBJ1-1; the D is unclear. The V end was cut by 2 bases, the J end by 3 bases, with 4 bases between. Germline V lookup: CDR1 ENHRY, CDR2 SYGVKD. The CDR3 spans 12 residues. In DNA, the CDR3 is TGTGCCATCAGTGAGCCCGACACTGAAGCTTTCTTT. Amino acid sequence: CAISEPDTEAFF.

The V call is TRBV19, the J call TRBJ1-2; TRBD1 is a possible D gene (6 bases). CDR1 and CDR2 (germline): LNHDA, SQIVND (reference sequence). V lost 9 bases and J lost 3, with 14 bases in between. The CDR3 length is 13 residues. The CDR3 nucleotides read TGTGCCAGCAGGACAGAAAACCACTATGGCTACACCTTC. This encodes CASRTENHYGYTF.

The chain combines TRBV6-5 with TRBJ2-7; D is possibly TRBD1 (6 bases). With 2 bases removed from V and 0 bases from J, the gap between germline ends came to 8 bases. Germline V lookup: CDR1 MNHEY, CDR2 SVGAGI. The CDR3 loop spans 14 amino acids. The CDR3 protein is CASSYGQSSYEQYF. The CDR3, as DNA: TGTGCCAGCAGTTACGGACAGTCCTCCTACGAGCAGTACTTC.

The chain uses TRBV18 and TRBJ1-4, with 7 bases identical to TRBD1. The germline CDR1 and CDR2 sequences are KGHSH and LQKENI. CDR3 length: 16 amino acids. V trimming: 4 bases; J trimming: 2 bases; junction bases outside the gene matches: 7. CDR3 nucleotide sequence: TGTGCCAGCTCACTATACGACAGGGACACTAATGAAAAACTGTTTTTT. It is translated as CASSLYDRDTNEKLFF.

V and J are TRBV2 and TRBJ2-5; D is possibly TRBD1 or TRBD2 (6 bases each). The CDR3 sequence is 15 residues long. The V gene's germline CDR1 is SNHLY and CDR2 FYNNEI. V was trimmed by 6 bases and J by 2 bases, leaving 16 bases between them. CDR3 sequence: CASSAATGRQETQYF. Written as DNA, the CDR3 is TGTGCCAGCAGCGCAGCAACAGGGAGGCAAGAGACCCAGTACTTC.

The genes are TRBV7-9 and TRBJ1-6; 8 bases are a match to TRBD1. The CDR3 is 15 amino acids. Trimming removed 1 base from V and 6 bases from J; junction bases left unmatched: 2. In germline, CDR1 is SEHNR, CDR2 FQNEAQ (reference sequence). The CDR3 DNA reads as TGTGCCAGCAGCTTAGAACAGGGGGGTAATTCACCCCTCCACTTT. Its translation is CASSLEQGGNSPLHF.

The gene calls are TRBV19 and TRBJ2-2; tentatively, D is TRBD1 or TRBD2 (5 bases each). The CDR3 sequence is 14 residues long. Germline V gene lookup returns CDR1 LNHDA and CDR2 SQIVND (reference sequence). The V and J ends lost 7 bases and 5 bases respectively, with 14 bases between them. In nucleotides, the CDR3 is TGTGCCAGTAAAGGTCAGGGACGAACCGGGGAGCTGTTTTTT. This gives the protein CASKGQGRTGELFF. Full variable domain (remainder filled in from reference TRBV19 and TRBJ2-2): DGGITQSPKYLFRKEGQNVTLSCEQNLNHDAMYWYRQDPGQGLRLIYYSQIVNDFQKGDIAEGYSVSREKKESFPLTVTSAQKNPTAFYLCASKGQGRTGELFFGEGSRLTVL.

This chain connects TRBV10-3 to TRBJ1-4, with D perhaps TRBD1 (5 bases). This CDR3 is 14 amino acids long. The V and J ends lost 6 bases and 5 bases respectively, with 13 bases between them. The germline V gene has CDR1 ENHRY and CDR2 SYGVKD. CDR3 sequence (DNA): TGTGCCATCAGACCCAGGGAGGGGAATGAAAAACTGTTTTTT. It is translated as CAIRPREGNEKLFF.

This clone occurred once. The chain uses TRBV6-5 and TRBJ1-2; D remains ambiguous. The germline V gene encodes CDR1 MNHEY and CDR2 SVGAGI. The CDR3 is 14 amino acids. V was pared by 2 bases and J by 3 bases, with 10 bases between. CDR3 coding DNA: TGTGCCAGCAGTTACATATCTCTCCACTATGGCTACACCTTC. Translating it yields CASSYISLHYGYTF.

The chain couples TRBV9 to TRBJ2-3; 8 bases line up with TRBD2. The trim removed 0 bases at V and 2 bases at J, leaving 5 bases unmatched. The CDR3 is 16 amino acids. CDR1 and CDR2 from the germline V gene are SGDLS and YYNGEE. CDR3 coding DNA: TGTGCCAGCAGCGTAGGGCGGGGGGCCATCACAGATACGCAGTATTTT. Translating it yields CASSVGRGAITDTQYF. Together with reference TRBV9 and TRBJ2-3, the CDR3 gives the full variable domain: DSGVTQTPKHLITATGQRVTLRCSPRSGDLSVYWYQQSLDQGLQFLIQYYNGEERAKGNILERFSAQQFPDLHSELNLSSLELGDSALYFCASSVGRGAITDTQYFGPGTRLTVL.

The chain links TRBV7-2 to TRBJ2-1; D remains ambiguous. V lost 3 bases and J lost 4, with 13 bases in between. In germline, CDR1 is SGHTA, CDR2 FQGNSA. The CDR3 contains 15 residues. CDR3 residues: CASSFFRLVYNEQFF. CDR3 nucleotide sequence: TGTGCCAGCAGCTTTTTCAGGCTGGTTTACAATGAGCAGTTCTTC.

The chain links TRBV7-2 to TRBJ2-2; D is ambiguous. Germline CDR1 and CDR2: SGHTA and FQGNSA. V gave up 2 bases and J gave up 4 bases, with 5 bases separating them. The CDR3 is 13 residues long. CDR3 DNA: TGTGCCAGCAGCTTAAAGGGCACCGGGGAGCTGTTTTTT. Translated, it gives CASSLKGTGELFF. The whole variable domain, remainder taken from reference TRBV7-2 and TRBJ2-2, is GAGVSQSPSNKVTEKGKDVELRCDPISGHTALYWYRQSLGQGLEFLIYFQGNSAPDKSGLPSDRFSAERTGGSVSTLTIQRTQQEDSAVYLCASSLKGTGELFFGEGSRLTVL.

CDR3 nucleotides: TGTGCCAGCAGCTTAGATGTCGGTAGCGGGGGCCTCACAGATACGCAGTATTTT. Translated: CASSLDVGSGGLTDTQYF. V and J are TRBV11-2 and TRBJ2-3; 9 bases fit TRBD2. With V trimmed by 0 bases and J by 2 bases, 9 bases remained unmatched. The CDR3 sequence is 18 residues long. The germline V gene has CDR1 SGHAT and CDR2 FQNNGV.

The rearrangement joins TRBV19 to TRBJ2-7; TRBD1 is a possible D gene (6 bases). The CDR3 covers 15 residues. CDR1 is LNHDA, CDR2 SQIVND, per germline (reference sequence). Between the trimmed V and J ends, which lost 4 bases and 0 bases, there was a span of 13 bases. For the CDR3, the DNA is TGTGCCAGTAGTACACGAATGACAGGCTCCTACGAGCAGTACTTC. Protein: CASSTRMTGSYEQYF.

The chain has TRBV2 and TRBJ1-1; weak D call: TRBD1 (5 bases). The V end was cut by 5 bases, the J end by 3 bases, with 13 bases between. The length of the CDR3 is 14 residues. Germline V gene data show CDR1 as SNHLY and CDR2 as FYNNEI. The CDR3 DNA reads TGTGCCAGCAGTCTAAGGGGCCTCGACACTGAAGCTTTCTTT. Its translation is CASSLRGLDTEAFF.

As DNA, the CDR3 is TGTGCCAGCAGCTTACGAGCGGTGAACACTGAAGCTTTCTTT. It codes for CASSLRAVNTEAFF. The V call is TRBV7-3, the J call TRBJ1-1; no firm D call. From germline, CDR1 is SGHTA and CDR2 FQGTGA. Trimming stripped 2 bases from V and 0 bases from J, with 7 bases between. This CDR3 is 14 amino acids long.

This chain uses TRBV4-3 with TRBJ2-7, with 7 bases identical to TRBD1. The CDR3 length is 14 residues. J was trimmed by 0 bases and V by 6 bases; bases with no gene match: 5. From germline, CDR1 is LGHNA and CDR2 YSLEER. The CDR3 loop is CASSRDSGSYEQYF. Here the CDR3 DNA reads TGCGCCAGCAGTCGGGACAGCGGCTCCTACGAGCAGTACTTC.

This clone appeared a single time. This chain uses TRBV20-1 with TRBJ1-2; a weak D match, TRBD1 (5 bases). Germline V gene sequence: CDR1 DFQATT, CDR2 SNEGSKA (reference sequence). This CDR3 contains 11 residues. The CDR3 spells CSPVEGRAYTF. The CDR3 bases are TGCAGCCCCGTTGAGGGCAGGGCCTACACCTTC.

The chain recombines TRBV14 with TRBJ1-2; 12 bases map to TRBD1. V was clipped by 4 bases and J by 5 bases; unmatched bases: 5. The CDR3 totals 15 residues. Per the germline V gene, CDR1 is SGHDN and CDR2 is FVKESK. In nucleotides, the CDR3 is TGTGCCAGCAGCCTGAAGGGACAGGGGGCGTATGGCTACACCTTC. It translates to CASSLKGQGAYGYTF.

V and J are TRBV6-1 and TRBJ2-2; tentatively, D is TRBD1 or TRBD2 (5 bases each). The germline V and J ends were trimmed by 4 bases and 2 bases, with 14 bases remaining between them. The CDR3 has 16 residues. From germline, CDR1 is MNHNS and CDR2 SASEGT. CDR3: CASSGTGTTNTGELFF. CDR3 nucleotide sequence: TGTGCCAGCAGTGGAACCGGGACCACAAACACCGGGGAGCTGTTTTTT.

This chain uses TRBV11-3 with TRBJ2-3; 13 nucleotides match TRBD2. The CDR3 is 18 residues long. The trim removed 6 bases at V and 4 bases at J, leaving 13 bases unmatched. CDR1 is SGHNT and CDR2 is YENEEA in the germline V gene. CDR3: CASRMELAGGPKADTQYF. CDR3 nucleotide sequence: TGTGCCAGCAGAATGGAACTAGCGGGGGGGCCGAAGGCAGATACGCAGTATTTT.

The genes are TRBV29-1 and TRBJ1-1; possibly TRBD1 for D (5 bases). From germline, CDR1 is SQVTM and CDR2 ANQGSEA. This CDR3 has 14 residues. V was trimmed by 5 bases and J by 1 base, leaving 14 bases between them. DNA of the CDR3: TGCAGCGTTCGAACAGGCGGGGGGAACACTGAAGCTTTCTTT. Protein: CSVRTGGGNTEAFF.

This chain connects TRBV7-2 to TRBJ1-2, with 8 bases aligning to TRBD1. The CDR3 has 14 residues. CDR1 is SGHTA and CDR2 is FQGNSA in the germline V gene. The J segment lost 6 bases and the V segment lost 5 bases, leaving 8 bases of the junction unmatched. The CDR3: CASSSVQGVDGYTF. CDR3 sequence (DNA): TGTGCCAGCAGCAGCGTACAGGGGGTGGATGGCTACACCTTC.

This chain joins TRBV27 and TRBJ2-7; no clear D. V lost 5 bases and J lost 6, with 14 bases in between. Germline CDR1 is MNHEY and CDR2 is SMNVEV (reference sequence). CDR3 length: 13 residues. CDR3 sequence (DNA): TGTGCCAGCAGTCCCTGGGCTGACCTCGAGCAGTACTTC. The encoded protein is CASSPWADLEQYF.